The 4 T cell receptor beta chains given below trace back to one sample, sequenced in a study of blood T cell repertoires in COVID-19. Repertoires were generated with immunoSEQ multiplex PCR, while TCRdb's copy carries only in-frame clones and drops some. The sample has some 96,000 clones; 86% are singletons. The sequencing input was peripheral blood. The receptors were gathered from an older man with acute or convalescent COVID-19.

J is TRBJ2-3 and V is TRBV27; 9 bases agree with TRBD2. This CDR3 region has 14 residues. Germline V gene sequence: CDR1 MNHEY, CDR2 SMNVEV (reference sequence). Trimming took 8 bases from V and 1 from J; bases not matched to a gene: 4. CDR3 region: CASAAGGGTDTQYF. As DNA, the CDR3 is TGTGCCAGCGCAGCGGGAGGAGGCACAGATACGCAGTATTTT.

This chain uses TRBV10-2 with TRBJ2-7, with D uncertain. Germline V gene sequence: CDR1 WSHSY, CDR2 SAAADI. This CDR3 region has 13 residues. Trimming took 8 bases from V and 4 from J, leaving 15 bases between them. The chain's CDR3 is CASVPLRWYEQYF. The CDR3 nucleotides read TGCGCCAGCGTACCACTACGCTGGTACGAGCAGTACTTC.

The chain's CDR3 is CASRRDRVPSGYTF. The CDR3 DNA reads TGTGCCAGCCGAAGGGACAGGGTCCCTTCTGGCTACACCTTC. The V gene is TRBV28, the J gene TRBJ1-2; 9 positions match TRBD1. CDR3 length equals 14 residues. Germline CDR1 is MDHEN and CDR2 is SYDVKM. The ends lost 8 bases at V and 7 bases at J; junction bases unmatched: 11.

This sequence joins TRBV2 and TRBJ2-1, with 15 nucleotides matching TRBD2. This CDR3 comprises 16 residues. Germline V lookup: CDR1 SNHLY, CDR2 FYNNEI. V dropped 8 bases and J dropped 7; count of bases not matched to a gene: 9. The CDR3 reads CASPTGLAGGRNEQFF. The CDR3 DNA reads as TGTGCCAGCCCCACCGGACTAGCGGGAGGGAGGAATGAGCAGTTCTTC.